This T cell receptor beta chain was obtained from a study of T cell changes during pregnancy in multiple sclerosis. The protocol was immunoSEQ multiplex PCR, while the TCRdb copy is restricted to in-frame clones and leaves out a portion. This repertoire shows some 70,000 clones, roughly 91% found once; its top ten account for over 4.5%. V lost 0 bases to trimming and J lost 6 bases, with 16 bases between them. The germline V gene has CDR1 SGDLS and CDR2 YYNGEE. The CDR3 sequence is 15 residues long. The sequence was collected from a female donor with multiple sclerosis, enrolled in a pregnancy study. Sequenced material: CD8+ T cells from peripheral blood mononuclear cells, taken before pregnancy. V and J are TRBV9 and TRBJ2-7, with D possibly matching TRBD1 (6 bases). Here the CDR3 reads CASSVGQGLSGEQYF. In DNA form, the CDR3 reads TGTGCCAGCAGCGTAGGTCAGGGGCTATCCGGCGAGCAGTACTTC. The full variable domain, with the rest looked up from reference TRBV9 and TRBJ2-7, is DSGVTQTPKHLITATGQRVTLRCSPRSGDLSVYWYQQSLDQGLQFLIQYYNGEERAKGNILERFSAQQFPDLHSELNLSSLELGDSALYFCASSVGQGLSGEQYFGPGTRLTVT.